These 8 T cell receptor beta chains were all obtained from the same sample, sequenced in a study of T cell repertoires in cytomegalovirus infection. TCRdb itself ran the reads through MiXCR, one entry per CDR3 protein. This sample has about 230,000 distinct CDR3 sequences, with around 6.6% found just once. Sequenced: PBMCs. All receptors come from a human donor in good health (CMV status not recorded). Some clones in this sample may be carry-over from other donors' samples.

This chain connects TRBV3-1 to TRBJ1-1; 8 bases fit TRBD1. The V gene end was trimmed by 1 base and the J gene end by 0 bases; junction bases not matched to a gene: 7. This CDR3 has 17 residues. Per the germline V gene, CDR1 is LGHDT and CDR2 is YNNKEL (reference sequence). The chain's CDR3 is CASSQGTGLPMNTEAFF. The CDR3 DNA sequence: TGTGCCAGCAGCCAAGGGACAGGGCTACCGATGAACACTGAAGCTTTCTTT.

Many counts were recorded for this clonotype. The chain couples TRBV28 to TRBJ1-2, with 8 positions matching TRBD1. This CDR3 spans 13 amino acids. Unmatched junction bases numbered 7, after V lost 6 bases and J lost 7 bases. Per germline, CDR1 MDHEN and CDR2 SYDVKM. The CDR3 region is CASRFETGAGYTF. The CDR3, as DNA: TGTGCCAGCAGGTTTGAGACAGGGGCTGGCTACACCTTC.

In this sample, this clonotype turned up many times. Here the CDR3 DNA reads TGCAGTGCTAGAGGCGGAGTCGGGGAGCTGTTTTTT. Translating it yields CSARGGVGELFF. The chain is built from TRBV20-1 and TRBJ2-2; D uncertain. Germline CDR1 DFQATT, CDR2 SNEGSKA (reference sequence). This CDR3 is built from 12 residues. V dropped 1 base and J dropped 7 bases, with 7 bases sitting between them.

The sample holds many counts of this clonotype. V and J are TRBV7-2 and TRBJ1-6; unclear D gene. The CDR3 sequence is 13 residues long. The germline V gene encodes CDR1 SGHTA and CDR2 FQGNSA. V was pared by 5 bases and J by 5 bases, with 7 bases between. CDR3 coding DNA: TGTGCCAGCAGCATAGGGAATAATTCACCCCTCCACTTT. Its protein is CASSIGNNSPLHF.

On this clonotype itself: A much larger clone differs by one base, so this may be a read error. This rearrangement joins TRBV6-2 or TRBV6-3 to TRBJ2-7, with a possible D match to TRBD1 (6 bases). This CDR3 spans 13 amino acids. Germline lookup yields CDR1 MNHEY and CDR2 SVGEGT. This CDR3 is CVSSYRASYEQYF. CDR3 sequence (DNA): TGTGTCAGCAGCTACAGGGCATCCTACGAGCAGTACTTC.

This clonotype came up a few times. The chain links TRBV13 to TRBJ1-1; D gene ambiguous. CDR3 length: 16 residues. CDR1 is PRHDT, CDR2 FYEKMQ, per germline (reference sequence). Trimming took off 2 bases at V and 0 bases at J, with 13 bases between the two ends. CDR3 sequence reads: CASSLSRGRVNTEAFF. The CDR3 DNA reads TGTGCCAGCAGCTTAAGTCGGGGAAGAGTGAACACTGAAGCTTTCTTT. The variable domain in full, with the rest retrieved from reference TRBV13 and TRBJ1-1, is AAGVIQSPRHLIKEKRETATLKCYPIPRHDTVYWYQQGPGQDPQFLISFYEKMQSDKGSIPDRFSAQQFSDYHSELNMSSLELGDSALYFCASSLSRGRVNTEAFFGQGTRLTVV.

This clonotype was recorded at least ten times. V usage is TRBV6-1 and J usage is TRBJ1-2; D uncertain. V lost 4 bases to trimming and J lost 4 bases, with 16 bases between them. The CDR3 is 15 residues long. Germline CDR1 MNHNS, CDR2 SASEGT. The CDR3: CASSATSGGLYGYTF. CDR3 DNA: TGTGCCAGCAGTGCCACCTCGGGAGGTCTCTATGGCTACACCTTC.

The V call is TRBV20-1, the J call TRBJ1-2, with D perhaps TRBD1 (6 bases). Trimming removed 5 bases from V and 4 bases from J, with 14 bases in between. In germline, CDR1 is DFQATT, CDR2 SNEGSKA (reference sequence). CDR3 size: 13 residues. This chain's CDR3 is CSASQGTFYGYTF. The CDR3 DNA sequence: TGCAGTGCTTCCCAGGGGACGTTCTATGGCTACACCTTC.